Included here is one T cell receptor beta chain sequence, with context. The target of this receptor is not known. There are no base qualities to consult, and no much larger clone falls within one base. This sample stems from a study of regulatory T cells in long-lasting Graves disease (dated by TCRdb to about 2021). Background for the entire study: Antithyroid drugs had been taken for less than 3 months by newly diagnosed Graves' disease patients. TCR sequencing covered approximately 13 persistent and some 20 newly diagnosed Graves' disease patients, around 35 samples in total. The study took place in China and was registered as a clinical trial. Patients with persistent Graves' disease were compared with patients with newly diagnosed Graves' disease using TCR sequencing and RNA sequencing of peripheral blood.

Here is what the overall study found, with its caveats: TRBV28, TRBJ1-2 and TRBJ2-5 were preferentially used in persistent disease, while TRBV20-1 and TRBJ2-1 were favored in newly diagnosed disease. The authors noted that the small sample size was a limitation that may lower accuracy. The study examined only peripheral blood because the primary lesion, thyroid tissue, could not be accessed. Patients with persistent disease shared more public clonotypes (fewer than 3,000) than newly diagnosed patients did (nearly 1,000). Sequencing and analysis were limited to the TCR beta chain. Persistent Graves' disease patients showed lower TCR Shannon entropy and fewer highly expanded clones than newly diagnosed patients, suggesting clonal expansion.

The time point label for this specimen denotes: newly diagnosed GD, antithyroid drugs for less than 3 months. For both TCR sequencing and RNA sequencing, RNA was extracted from PBMCs in TRIzol. Graves' disease was diagnosed according to American Thyroid Association guidelines. The patients came from an endocrinology department in Xi'an, China. From each patient, approximately 10 milliliters of peripheral blood was collected into an EDTA anticoagulant tube. Ficoll Paque Plus density gradient separation was used to isolate PBMCs, and no further T cell sorting was performed. An Agilent 2100 Bioanalyzer and agarose gel were used to check RNA quality, while a NanoDrop 2000 measured RNA concentration. Library generation was performed with multiplex PCR. The sample was run on an Illumina HiSeq 4000. To build TCR beta libraries, CDR3 regions were amplified by Arm-PCR using iRepertoire HTBI primers. Gel purification was performed on PCR products prior to sequencing. On the authors' methods: Gene usage analysis of CDR3 amino acid clonotypes relied on the roughly 60 TRBV and fewer than 15 TRBJ segments identified across samples. COPE and FqMerger were used to merge the filtered high-quality paired reads into contigs. Contigs were aligned with BLAST to IMGT TRBV, TRBD and TRBJ reference genes, and CDR3 was defined per IMGT. Any clonotype with a frequency above 0.1% was counted as a highly expanded clone. Repertoire diversity was measured by Shannon entropy, and V-J evenness by the Gini coefficient. Clonotypes shared by more than one individual were considered public. TCRdb applied fastp at Q25 and MiXCR to the public reads, then kept only in-frame beta chains. CDR3 protein duplicates are merged, each entry listing the most common genes and DNA. None of the V and J calls come from the authors' own analysis; TCRdb made them. The sample contains around 420,000 distinct CDR3 sequences, about a sixth of them found a single time. Around a fifth of the sample lies in the top ten.

CDR1 and CDR2 are drawn from the germline V gene: SGDLS, YYNGEE. Including the terminal cysteine and phenylalanine, the CDR3 comprises 17 residues. Here the CDR3 DNA is all that survives: 51 bases in frame from base 1. At the junction V is shortened by 0 bases and J by 3 bases; bases outside the gene matches: 11. The source is a female donor with Graves disease. The sample in question was peripheral blood mononuclear cells (PBMCs), obtained at new diagnosis, from a patient treated with antithyroid drugs. The chain links TRBV9 with TRBJ1-1; 7 central nucleotides agree with TRBD1. The nucleotide sequence reads TGTGCCAGCAGCGTAGCGGGATTAGACAGGGTGGACACTGAAGCTTTCTTT. Its protein reads: CASSVAGLDRVDTEAFF.